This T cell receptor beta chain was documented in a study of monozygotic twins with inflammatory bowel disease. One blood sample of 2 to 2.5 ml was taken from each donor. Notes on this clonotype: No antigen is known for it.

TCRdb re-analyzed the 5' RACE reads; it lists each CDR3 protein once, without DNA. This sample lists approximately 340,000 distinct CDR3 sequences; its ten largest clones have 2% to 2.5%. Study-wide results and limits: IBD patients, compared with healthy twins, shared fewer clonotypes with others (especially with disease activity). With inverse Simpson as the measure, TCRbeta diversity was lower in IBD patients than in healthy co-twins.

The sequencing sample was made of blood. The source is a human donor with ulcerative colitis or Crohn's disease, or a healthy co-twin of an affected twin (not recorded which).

CDR3 loop: CASSWGLANEQFF. V usage is TRBV7-2 and J usage is TRBJ2-1; TCRdb outputs TRBD2, but without DNA this stays unchecked. The CDR3 length is 13 residues. CDR1 SGHTA and CDR2 FQGNSA come from the germline V gene. The variable domain in full, completed from reference TRBV7-2 and TRBJ2-1, reads GAGVSQSPSNKVTEKGKDVELRCDPISGHTALYWYRQSLGQGLEFLIYFQGNSAPDKSGLPSDRFSAERTGGSVSTLTIQRTQQEDSAVYLCASSWGLANEQFFGPGTRLTVL.